This TCR beta chain came from a study of T cell responses to AZD1222 COVID-19 vaccine. This CDR3 has 14 amino acids. Germline V gene data show CDR1 as SGHVS and CDR2 as FQNEAQ. Trimming cost V 2 bases and J 3 bases, with 10 bases left between them. This clone was counted once. Its specificity is not known. Overall study results and limits: Vaccine-associated CD4 TCRs ranged over spike, dominating at 160-218 and 743-854. A mostly white British donor set with more females was recruited, and clonal diversity was possibly underestimated. Sampling captured repertoires only after the peak T cell response. Just five to seven people given AZD1222 tested seropositive at baseline.

The protocol was immunoSEQ multiplex PCR, while the TCRdb copy is restricted to in-frame clones and leaves out a portion. This table has roughly 180,000 clones, about 89% appearing once. The sample was peripheral blood, taken 28 days after the second AZD1222 dose. The gene calls are TRBV7-8 and TRBJ1-2; D remains unclear. The source of this sequence is an adult who received the AZD1222 COVID-19 vaccine. The CDR3 is CASSLQRGDYGYTF. For the CDR3, the DNA is TGTGCCAGCAGCTTACAGCGCGGCGACTATGGCTACACCTTC.